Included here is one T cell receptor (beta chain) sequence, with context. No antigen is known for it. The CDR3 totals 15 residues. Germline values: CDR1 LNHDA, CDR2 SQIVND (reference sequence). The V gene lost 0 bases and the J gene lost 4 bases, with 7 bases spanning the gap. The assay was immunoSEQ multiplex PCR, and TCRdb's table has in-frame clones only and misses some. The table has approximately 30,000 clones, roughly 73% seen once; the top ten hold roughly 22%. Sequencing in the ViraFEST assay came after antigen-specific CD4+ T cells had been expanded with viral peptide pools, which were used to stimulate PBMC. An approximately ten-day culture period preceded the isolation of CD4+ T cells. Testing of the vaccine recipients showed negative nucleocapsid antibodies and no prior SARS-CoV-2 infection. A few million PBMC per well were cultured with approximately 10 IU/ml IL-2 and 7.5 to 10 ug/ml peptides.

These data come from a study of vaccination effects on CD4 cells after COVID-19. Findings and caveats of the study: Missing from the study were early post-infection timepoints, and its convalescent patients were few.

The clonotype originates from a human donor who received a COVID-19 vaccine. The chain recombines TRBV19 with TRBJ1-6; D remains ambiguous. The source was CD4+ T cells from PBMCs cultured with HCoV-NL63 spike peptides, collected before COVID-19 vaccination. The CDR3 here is CASSIERSYNSPLHF. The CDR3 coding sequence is TGTGCCAGTAGTATAGAGCGCAGTTATAATTCACCCCTCCACTTT.